This entry lists 16 T cell receptor beta chains sequenced from one sample in a study of post-analysis software for immune sequencing data. Broader study findings: Among 4 or 5 TRBV segments more frequent in patients than controls were TRBV5-6, TRBV5-1 and TRBV20-1.

Presence of unique molecular identifiers characterized the TCR beta cDNA libraries. TCRdb processed the PCR reads anew with MiXCR; each CDR3 protein has one entry. Of approximately 730,000 distinct CDR3 sequences listed, 46% were seen once; the top ten hold 4.9%. These receptors lack a known antigen. The sample was blood. Every receptor here comes from a girl between 5 and 17 years old with multiple sclerosis.

The genes are TRBV4-3 and TRBJ1-2; 7 nucleotides agree with TRBD1. From germline, CDR1 is LGHNA and CDR2 YSLEER. The CDR3 loop spans 16 amino acids. The V and J ends lost 0 bases and 3 bases, in that order; junction bases with no gene match: 7. The CDR3 loop reads CASSQDATGFDYGYTF. In nucleotides, the CDR3 is TGCGCCAGCAGCCAAGATGCGACAGGGTTTGACTATGGCTACACCTTC.

This chain connects TRBV6-5 to TRBJ2-6; D may be TRBD2 (6 bases). V dropped 8 bases and J dropped 2 bases, with 10 bases sitting between them. Per germline, CDR1 MNHEY and CDR2 SVGAGI. This CDR3 has 14 residues. The CDR3 coding sequence is TGTGCCAGCTCCAGACTAGCTGGGGCCAACGTCCTGACTTTC. It yields the protein CASSRLAGANVLTF.

The chain couples TRBV27 to TRBJ2-1; D remains ambiguous. This CDR3 has 14 amino acids. Germline V CDR1 and CDR2: MNHEY, SMNVEV (reference sequence). Trimming stripped 0 bases from V and 12 bases from J, with 15 bases between. The CDR3: CASSLSEKVKLQFF. The CDR3 DNA reads TGTGCCAGCAGTTTATCGGAGAAGGTTAAATTGCAGTTCTTC.

The CDR3 spells CSATLGLAGEETQYF. The CDR3 nucleotides read TGCAGTGCTACTCTGGGACTAGCGGGAGAGGAGACCCAGTACTTC. The chain has TRBV20-1 and TRBJ2-5; 14 nucleotides align to TRBD2. CDR1 DFQATT and CDR2 SNEGSKA come from the germline V gene (reference sequence). The CDR3 extends over 15 amino acids. With V trimmed by 4 bases and J by 5 bases, 6 bases remained unmatched.

This clonotype was picked up a small number of times. This chain links TRBV28 with TRBJ2-3; TRBD1 might be the D (5 bases). This CDR3 spans 13 amino acids. V lost 2 bases and J 11 bases, leaving 14 bases between the germline ends. Germline CDR1 reads MDHEN; CDR2 reads SYDVKM. CDR3 in DNA: TGTGCCAGCAGTTTACCGTCTAGACAGATGCAGTATTTT. Residues: CASSLPSRQMQYF.

This clonotype was picked up a small number of times. The V call is TRBV7-8, the J call TRBJ2-1; the match to TRBD2 covers 7 bases. J lost 6 bases, V lost 4 bases, and 3 bases had no gene match. The CDR3 has 13 amino acids. CDR1 is SGHVS, CDR2 FQNEAQ, per germline. The CDR3 loop is CASSSGLGNEQFF. For the CDR3, the DNA is TGTGCCAGCAGCTCTGGACTAGGCAATGAGCAGTTCTTC.

V and J are TRBV29-1 and TRBJ2-3; 10 bases fit TRBD2. CDR3 length equals 12 residues. The junction had 5 bases not matched to a gene; V was cut back by 0 bases and J by 14 bases. Per germline, CDR1 SQVTM and CDR2 ANQGSEA. The CDR3 protein is CSVEDGTSEGYF. The CDR3 region has the DNA TGCAGCGTTGAAGATGGGACTAGCGAAGGGTATTTT.

This clonotype was seen a few times. The chain has TRBV7-3 and TRBJ2-1, with 7 bases matching TRBD1. Germline V lookup: CDR1 SGHTA, CDR2 FQGTGA. V was pared by 5 bases and J by 2 bases, with 9 bases of the junction left unmatched. The CDR3 is made up of 16 amino acids. The CDR3 DNA is TGTGCCAGCAGCCAAAGGCTAGGGGGCACCTACAATGAGCAGTTCTTC. Translating gives CASSQRLGGTYNEQFF.

Note on this clonotype: The germline gene is not matched at one end of the junction; a read error may be the cause. In DNA, the CDR3 is TGTGCCAGCAGCAATAGCGGAAGCACAGATGCGCAGTATTTT. Translating it yields CASSNSGSTDAQYF. The chain combines TRBV12-3 or TRBV12-4 with TRBJ2-3; TRBD2 might be the D (6 bases). The CDR3 loop spans 14 amino acids.

Only one count was recorded for this clonotype. The V and J genes are TRBV5-1 and TRBJ1-2; D gene ambiguous. V was cut by 3 bases and J by 4 bases, with 10 bases left in between. The germline V gene encodes CDR1 SGHRS and CDR2 YFSETQ. The CDR3 is made up of 13 amino acids. DNA of the CDR3: TGCGCCAGCAGCTATCAGACCGGCTATGGCTACACCTTC. The encoded protein is CASSYQTGYGYTF.

The rearrangement uses TRBV20-1 and TRBJ2-7; 10 bases align to TRBD2. The DNA end is a closer match to TRBJ2-5, so the J assignment may be wrong. The CDR3 loop spans 16 amino acids. In germline, CDR1 is DFQATT, CDR2 SNEGSKA (reference sequence). CDR3 nucleotides: TGCAGTGCTAGAGATCCCCTGAGCGGGAGGGGAGAGACCCAGTACTTC. Its protein is CSARDPLSGRGETQYF.

J is TRBJ2-5 and V is TRBV7-9, with TRBD1 matching 7 bases. The CDR3 is 15 residues long. Germline CDR1 and CDR2: SEHNR and FQNEAQ (reference sequence). J gave up 2 bases and V 4 bases, and 7 bases lay outside the gene matches. Here the CDR3 reads CASSSRTGEQETQYF. CDR3 nucleotides: TGTGCCAGCAGCTCCAGGACAGGAGAACAAGAGACCCAGTACTTC.

The chain is built from TRBV7-2 and TRBJ2-7; D ambiguous. V was cut by 0 bases and J by 3 bases, with 9 bases left in between. The germline V gene encodes CDR1 SGHTA and CDR2 FQGNSA. There are 14 residues in the CDR3. This chain's CDR3 is CASSLAWQNYEQYF. The DNA of the CDR3 is TGTGCCAGCAGCTTAGCATGGCAGAACTACGAGCAGTACTTC.

The chain is built from TRBV5-6 and TRBJ2-1; 16 nucleotides align to TRBD2. The junction had 7 bases not matched to a gene; V was cut back by 4 bases and J by 3 bases. The CDR3 loop spans 18 amino acids. CDR1 and CDR2 from the germline V gene are SGHDT and YYEEEE. The CDR3 DNA sequence: TGTGCCAGCAGCGCGGGACTAGCGGGAGGGCTGCGCTACAATGAGCAGTTCTTC. It is translated as CASSAGLAGGLRYNEQFF.

The J gene is TRBJ2-1, the V gene TRBV10-3, with D perhaps given as TRBD1 or TRBD2 (5 bases each). Trimming stripped 5 bases from V and 8 bases from J, with 10 bases between. The germline gives CDR1 ENHRY, CDR2 SYGVKD. The CDR3 totals 12 residues. The CDR3 spells CAISSLGDEQFF. Here the CDR3 DNA reads TGTGCCATCAGTTCACTAGGGGATGAGCAGTTCTTC.

The chain has TRBV7-9 and TRBJ1-2; tentative D call: TRBD1 (6 bases). Germline V gene sequence: CDR1 SEHNR, CDR2 FQNEAQ (reference sequence). The V and J ends lost 5 bases and 4 bases respectively, with 17 bases between them. This CDR3 spans 15 amino acids. CDR3 residues: CASSPPSGGGYGYTF. Written as DNA, the CDR3 is TGTGCCAGCAGCCCCCCTTCCGGGGGCGGCTATGGCTACACCTTC.